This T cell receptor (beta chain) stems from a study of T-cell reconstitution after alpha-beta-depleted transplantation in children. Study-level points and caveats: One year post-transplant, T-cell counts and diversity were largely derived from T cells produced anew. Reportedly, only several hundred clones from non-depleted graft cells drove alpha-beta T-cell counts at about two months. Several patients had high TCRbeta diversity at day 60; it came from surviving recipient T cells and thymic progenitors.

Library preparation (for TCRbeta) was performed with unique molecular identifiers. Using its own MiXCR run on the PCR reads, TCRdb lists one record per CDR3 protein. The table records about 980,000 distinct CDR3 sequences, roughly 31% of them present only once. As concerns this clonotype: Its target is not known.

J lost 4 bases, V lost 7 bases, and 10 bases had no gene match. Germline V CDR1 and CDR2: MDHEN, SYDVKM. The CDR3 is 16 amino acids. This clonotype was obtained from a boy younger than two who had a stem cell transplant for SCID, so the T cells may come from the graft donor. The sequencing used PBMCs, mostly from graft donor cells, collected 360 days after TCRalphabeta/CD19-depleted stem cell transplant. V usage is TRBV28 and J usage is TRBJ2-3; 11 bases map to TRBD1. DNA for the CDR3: TGTGCCAGCACTCTAGGACAGGGGGCAGTCTCAGATACGCAGTATTTT. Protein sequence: CASTLGQGAVSDTQYF.